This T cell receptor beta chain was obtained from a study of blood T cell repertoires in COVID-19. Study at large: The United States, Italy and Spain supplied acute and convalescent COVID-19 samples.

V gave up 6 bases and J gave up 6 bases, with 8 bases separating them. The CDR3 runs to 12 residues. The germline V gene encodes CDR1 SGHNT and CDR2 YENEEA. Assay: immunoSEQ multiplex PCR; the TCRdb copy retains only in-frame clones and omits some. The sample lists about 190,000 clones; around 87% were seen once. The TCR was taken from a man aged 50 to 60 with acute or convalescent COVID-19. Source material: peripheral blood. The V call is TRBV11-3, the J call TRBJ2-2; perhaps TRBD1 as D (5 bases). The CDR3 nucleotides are TGTGCCAGCAGGGAGACAGCCGGGGAGCTGTTTTTT. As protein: CASRETAGELFF.